This T cell receptor beta chain was recorded in a study of CD8+CD57+ T cells in acquired aplastic anemia. Study outcomes and limitations: Patients and controls were not found to differ significantly in CD8+ Simpson's diversity. Overlapping CD8+ CDR3 repertoires of patients and controls contained around 30 shared sequences.

This clonotype was detected ten times or more. Its cognate antigen is unknown. TCR beta VDJ and CDR3 profiling used genomic DNA as template. TCRdb fed the reads into MiXCR, producing one record per CDR3 protein. The sample holds roughly 250,000 distinct CDR3 sequences, around 43% seen once. The V and J ends lost 3 bases and 4 bases, in that order; junction bases with no gene match: 4. The CDR3 length is 16 residues. The germline V gene encodes CDR1 SEHNR and CDR2 FQNEAQ (reference sequence). Patients sequenced had flow cytometry evidence of CD8+CD57+ cell expansion. Material for sequencing was sorted CD4+, CD8+, or CD8+CD57+ T cells (not recorded which) from PBMCs. J is TRBJ2-3 and V is TRBV7-9; 13 bases are shared with TRBD2. This sequence was found in a human donor with aplastic anemia. The CDR3 bases are TGTGCCAGCAGCTTGGAGACTAGCGGGGGGTCAGATACGCAGTATTTT. Its protein is CASSLETSGGSDTQYF.